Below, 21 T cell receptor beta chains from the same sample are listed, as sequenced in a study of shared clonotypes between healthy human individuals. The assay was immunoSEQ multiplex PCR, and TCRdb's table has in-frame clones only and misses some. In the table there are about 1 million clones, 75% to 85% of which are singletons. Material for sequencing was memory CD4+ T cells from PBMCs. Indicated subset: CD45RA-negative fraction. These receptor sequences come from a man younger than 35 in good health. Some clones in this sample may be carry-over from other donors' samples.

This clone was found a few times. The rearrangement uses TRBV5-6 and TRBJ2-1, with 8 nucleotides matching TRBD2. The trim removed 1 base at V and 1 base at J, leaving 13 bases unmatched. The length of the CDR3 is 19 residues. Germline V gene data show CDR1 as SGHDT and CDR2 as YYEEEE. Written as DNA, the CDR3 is TGTGCCAGCAGCTTGCTAGCGGGCCTAAGTTCCTTATCCTACAATGAGCAGTTCTTC. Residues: CASSLLAGLSSLSYNEQFF.

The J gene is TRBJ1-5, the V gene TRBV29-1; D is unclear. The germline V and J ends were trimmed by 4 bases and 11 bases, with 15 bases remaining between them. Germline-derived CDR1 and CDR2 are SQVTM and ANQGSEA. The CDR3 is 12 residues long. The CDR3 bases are TGCAGCGTTGTCACAGCGAGTGAGGCCCAGCATTTT. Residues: CSVVTASEAQHF.

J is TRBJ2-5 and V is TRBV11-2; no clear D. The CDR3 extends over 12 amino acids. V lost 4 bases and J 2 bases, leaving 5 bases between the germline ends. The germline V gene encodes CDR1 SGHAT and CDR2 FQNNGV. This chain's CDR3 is CASSSQQETQYF. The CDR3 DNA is TGTGCCAGCAGCTCACAACAAGAGACCCAGTACTTC.

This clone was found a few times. Written as DNA, the CDR3 is TGTGCCAGCAGCCCCCCTGGGCGGGCACACAATCTCTACAATGAGCAGTTCTTC. Translated, it gives CASSPPGRAHNLYNEQFF. The chain is built from TRBV14 and TRBJ2-1; TRBD2 might be the D (5 bases). Trimming removed 4 bases from V and 3 bases from J, with 22 bases in between. The CDR3 runs to 18 residues. In germline, CDR1 is SGHDN, CDR2 FVKESK.

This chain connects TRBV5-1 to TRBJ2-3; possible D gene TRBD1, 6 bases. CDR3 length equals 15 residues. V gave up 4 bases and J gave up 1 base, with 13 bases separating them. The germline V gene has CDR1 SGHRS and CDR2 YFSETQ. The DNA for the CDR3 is TGCGCCAGCAGCACGGACCGGACAGGCACAGATACGCAGTATTTT. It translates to CASSTDRTGTDTQYF.

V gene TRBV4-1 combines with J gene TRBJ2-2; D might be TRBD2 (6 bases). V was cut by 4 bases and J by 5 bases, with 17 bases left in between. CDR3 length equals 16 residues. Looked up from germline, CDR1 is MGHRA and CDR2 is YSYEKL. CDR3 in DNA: TGCGCCAGCAGCCTCCGAGGTGGAGGGCGAACCGGGGAGCTGTTTTTT. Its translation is CASSLRGGGRTGELFF.

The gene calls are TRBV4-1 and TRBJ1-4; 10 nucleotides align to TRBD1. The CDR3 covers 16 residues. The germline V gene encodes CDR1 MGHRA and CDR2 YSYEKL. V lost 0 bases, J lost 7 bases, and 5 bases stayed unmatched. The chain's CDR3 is CASSQDQRDRGEKLFF. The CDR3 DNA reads TGCGCCAGCAGCCAAGATCAACGGGACAGGGGTGAAAAACTGTTTTTT.

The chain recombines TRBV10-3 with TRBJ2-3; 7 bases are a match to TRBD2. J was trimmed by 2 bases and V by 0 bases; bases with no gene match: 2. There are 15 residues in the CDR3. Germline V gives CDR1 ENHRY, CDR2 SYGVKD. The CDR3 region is CAISESSGHTDTQYF. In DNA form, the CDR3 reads TGTGCCATCAGTGAGTCTAGCGGGCACACAGATACGCAGTATTTT.

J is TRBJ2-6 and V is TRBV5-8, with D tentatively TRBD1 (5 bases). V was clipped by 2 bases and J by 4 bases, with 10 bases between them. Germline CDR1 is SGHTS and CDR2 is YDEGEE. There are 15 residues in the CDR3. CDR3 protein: CASSFQGTGANVLTF. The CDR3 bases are TGTGCCAGCAGCTTCCAGGGCACCGGGGCCAACGTCCTGACTTTC.

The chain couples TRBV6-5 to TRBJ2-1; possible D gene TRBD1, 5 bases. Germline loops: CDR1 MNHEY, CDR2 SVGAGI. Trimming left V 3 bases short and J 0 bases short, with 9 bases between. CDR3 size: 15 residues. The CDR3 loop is CASSYRGPSYNEQFF. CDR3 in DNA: TGTGCCAGCAGTTATAGGGGCCCCTCCTACAATGAGCAGTTCTTC.

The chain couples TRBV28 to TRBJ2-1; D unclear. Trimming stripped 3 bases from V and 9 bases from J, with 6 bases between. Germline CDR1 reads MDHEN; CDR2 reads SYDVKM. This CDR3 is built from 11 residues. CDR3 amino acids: CASSFRSEQFF. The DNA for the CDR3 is TGTGCCAGCAGTTTTCGGAGTGAGCAGTTCTTC.

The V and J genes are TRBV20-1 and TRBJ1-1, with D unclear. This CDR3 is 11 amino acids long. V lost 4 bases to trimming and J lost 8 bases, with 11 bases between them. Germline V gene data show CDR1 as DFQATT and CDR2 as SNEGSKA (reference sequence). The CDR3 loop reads CSATVRGEAFF. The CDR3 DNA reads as TGCAGTGCTACAGTACGCGGGGAAGCTTTCTTT.

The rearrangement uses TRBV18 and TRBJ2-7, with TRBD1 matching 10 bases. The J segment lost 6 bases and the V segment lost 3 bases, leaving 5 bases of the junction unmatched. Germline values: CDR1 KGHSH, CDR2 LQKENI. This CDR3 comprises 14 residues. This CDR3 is CASSPGTGVGEQYF. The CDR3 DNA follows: TGTGCCAGCTCACCTGGGACAGGGGTGGGCGAGCAGTACTTC.

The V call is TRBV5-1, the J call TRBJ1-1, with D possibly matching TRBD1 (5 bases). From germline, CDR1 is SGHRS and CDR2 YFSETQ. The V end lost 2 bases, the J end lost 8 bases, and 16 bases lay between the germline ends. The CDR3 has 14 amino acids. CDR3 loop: CASSLGHVAEEAFF. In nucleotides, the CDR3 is TGCGCCAGCAGCTTAGGACATGTCGCTGAAGAAGCTTTCTTT.

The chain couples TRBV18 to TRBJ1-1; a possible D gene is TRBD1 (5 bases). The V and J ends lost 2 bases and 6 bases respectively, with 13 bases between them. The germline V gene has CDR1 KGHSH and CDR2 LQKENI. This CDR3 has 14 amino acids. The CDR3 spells CASSPTGGGAEAFF. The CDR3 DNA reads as TGTGCCAGCTCACCAACGGGGGGGGGAGCTGAAGCTTTCTTT.

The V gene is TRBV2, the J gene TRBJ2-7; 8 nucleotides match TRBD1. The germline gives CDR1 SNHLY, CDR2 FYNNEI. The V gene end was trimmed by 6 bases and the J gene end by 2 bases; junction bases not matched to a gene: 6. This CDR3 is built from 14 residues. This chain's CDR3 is CASSGQGQAYEQYF. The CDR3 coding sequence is TGTGCCAGCAGCGGACAGGGACAGGCCTACGAGCAGTACTTC.

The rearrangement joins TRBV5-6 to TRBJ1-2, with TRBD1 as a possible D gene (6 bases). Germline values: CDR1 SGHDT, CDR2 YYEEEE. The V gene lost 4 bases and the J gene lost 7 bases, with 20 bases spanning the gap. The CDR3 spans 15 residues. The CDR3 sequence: CASSVGTFRKVGYTF. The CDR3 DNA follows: TGTGCCAGCAGCGTCGGGACATTCCGGAAGGTTGGCTACACCTTC.

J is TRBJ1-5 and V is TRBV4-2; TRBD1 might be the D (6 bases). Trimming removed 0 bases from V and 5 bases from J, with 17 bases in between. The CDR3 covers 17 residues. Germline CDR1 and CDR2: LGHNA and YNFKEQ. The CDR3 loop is CASSQDRGGKIYQPQHF. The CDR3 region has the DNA TGTGCCAGCAGCCAAGATAGGGGGGGCAAAATCTATCAGCCCCAGCATTTT.

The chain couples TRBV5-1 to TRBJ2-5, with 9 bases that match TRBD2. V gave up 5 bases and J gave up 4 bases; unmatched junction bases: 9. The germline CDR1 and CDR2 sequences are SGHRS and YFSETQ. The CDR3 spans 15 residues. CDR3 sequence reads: CASSPEGGRAETQYF. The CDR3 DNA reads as TGCGCCAGCAGTCCCGAGGGCGGGAGGGCAGAGACCCAGTACTTC.

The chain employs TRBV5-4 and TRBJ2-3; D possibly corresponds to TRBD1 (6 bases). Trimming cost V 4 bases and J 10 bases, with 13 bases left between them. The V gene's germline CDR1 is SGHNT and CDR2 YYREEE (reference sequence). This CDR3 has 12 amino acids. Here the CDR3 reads CASSTRDTPQYF. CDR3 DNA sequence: TGTGCCAGCAGCACCCGGGACACTCCGCAGTATTTT.

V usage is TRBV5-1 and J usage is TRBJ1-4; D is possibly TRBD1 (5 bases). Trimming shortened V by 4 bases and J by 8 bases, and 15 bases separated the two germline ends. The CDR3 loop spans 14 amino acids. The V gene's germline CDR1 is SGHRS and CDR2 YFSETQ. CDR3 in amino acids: CASSAGGFGEKLFF. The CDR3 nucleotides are TGCGCCAGCAGCGCCGGGGGTTTTGGGGAAAAACTGTTTTTT.